This TCR beta chain was retrieved from a study of technical replicates of blood from a handful of donors. Trimming removed 2 bases at V and 5 bases at J, with 7 bases between. The CDR3 sequence is 12 residues long. The V gene's germline CDR1 is SGHDT and CDR2 YYEEEE. The protocol was immunoSEQ multiplex PCR, while the TCRdb copy is restricted to in-frame clones and leaves out a portion. Here the sample spans about 68,000 clones, about 97% being singletons. The chain carries TRBV5-6 and TRBJ1-1; TRBD1 might be the D (5 bases). This clonotype was sampled from a human donor in good health. What was sequenced was T cells isolated from PBMCs. In nucleotides, the CDR3 is TGTGCCAGCAGCTTCGGGGGGACTGAAGCTTTCTTT. Translating it yields CASSFGGTEAFF.